This T cell receptor beta chain was recovered during a study of T-cell memory formation after mild COVID-19 (dated by TCRdb to the early 2020s). Notes on the research overall: TCR sequence clusters from the two donors were found to be largely donor specific. The cohort was made up of two young adult volunteers, one female and one male, who were previously healthy. Longitudinal TCRalpha and TCRbeta repertoire sequencing tracked T-cell clones expanding and contracting after mild COVID-19 in a couple of donors. Here is what the overall study found, with its caveats: The second-wave clones that peaked on day 37 were not confirmed to be SARS-CoV-2 specific. Only two mild cases were covered in the study, and larger cohorts including severe cases with pre-infection samples were considered necessary. Some responding clones were found in pre-infection memory, which suggests that pre-existing cross-reactive memory T cells took part in the SARS-CoV-2 response. Contracting CD4+ clones were found mainly in CM and EM memory subsets, while CD8+ clones were enriched in EMRA. Balanced CD4/CD8 phenotypes were observed for clones contracting from day 15 to 85, whereas a bias towards CD4+ was observed for a second wave of clones expanding from day 15 to 37.

TCRdb records Illumina NovaSeq 6000 as the sequencer. TCRalpha and TCRbeta cDNA libraries were built by 5'RACE with constant-segment primers, adding sample barcodes and unique molecular identifiers. RNA was extracted from every sample with Trizol reagent. Libraries were amplified in two PCR steps, with a second sample barcode and Illumina TruSeq adapters added in the second step. The libraries were sequenced on an Illumina NovaSeq using 2 x 150 bp paired-end reads. The paper's processing steps were these. With migec v1.2.7, reads were demultiplexed and then collapsed into UMI-guided consensus sequences. Using mixcr v2.1.11, UMI consensuses were aligned to TRA and TRB V and J templates and then assembled into clonotypes. A clonotype was counted as expanded or contracted only when both edgeR and NoisET called the clonotype significant, with the noise models trained on biological replicates. edgeR calls used a false discovery rate-adjusted p below 0.01 and a log2 fold-change threshold of 1. PCA with hierarchical clustering of max-normalized trajectories of the 1000 most abundant clonotypes was used as exploratory dynamics analysis. The CD4 or CD8 phenotype of responding clones was assigned using the separately sequenced CD4+ and CD8+ repertoires. TCRdb reanalyzed the raw reads on its own, using fastp at Q25 for trimming and MiXCR for clone calling, and kept in-frame beta chains. One record per CDR3 amino acid sequence lists the most common genes and DNA. TCRdb's processing, not the study's, gives the V and J calls here. The sample profile shows roughly 50,000 distinct CDR3 sequences; 10% to 15% of them were found once. About 22% of the sample belongs to the ten largest clones.

This clonotype was recorded a few times. Its antigen is unknown. The sample holds no much larger clone one base away, and base qualities are not on file. Ficoll-Paque density gradient centrifugation was the method used to isolate PBMCs. From a lookup of the germline V gene (reference sequence), CDR1 and CDR2 are SEHNR and FQNEAQ. Here V drops 4 bases and J drops 8 bases, and the junction holds 10 bases not matched to any gene. The CDR3, from cysteine to phenylalanine, totals 16 residues. Left in the record is the CDR3 DNA by itself, 48 bases read in frame from the first base. Recombination linked TRBV7-9 to TRBJ2-1, with 11 middle bases fitting TRBD2. Sequenced sample: PBMCs or a T cell subset sorted from them (not recorded which). This sequence was found in a man aged 18 to 29 who had mild COVID-19 (a few samples of this study predate the infection). The sample titles of this study are shuffled in the database, so cell type and time point are left out; the donor was told from shared clones. The sequence in DNA is TGTGCCAGCAGCTCGCCTAGCGGGGGGTTGCAGGATGAGCAGTTCTTC. Translated, it reads CASSSPSGGLQDEQFF. Here the CDR3 is joined to the reference TRBV7-9 and TRBJ2-1 genes, and the full variable domain is: DTGVSQNPRHKITKRGQNVTFRCDPISEHNRLYWYRQTLGQGPEFLTYFQNEAQLEKSRLLSDRFSAERPKGSFSTLEIQRTEQGDSAMYLCASSSPSGGLQDEQFFGPGTRLTVL.